These T cell receptor beta chains were read from a single sample in a study of blood T cell repertoires in COVID-19. Generated by immunoSEQ multiplex PCR, the TCRdb table keeps only in-frame clones and is missing some. The data show around 80,000 clones, with more than 75% seen just once and 8.5% to 12% held by the top ten. What was sequenced was peripheral blood. The origin of the receptors is a man aged 55 to 70 with acute or convalescent COVID-19. CDR3s include the opening cysteine and the closing phenylalanine or tryptophan. The D gene is left open where the match is weak. Size values are once, few and many counts, or a class for expanded clones, and some rows have none.

D: NA
J: TRBJ1-1
size: NA
V: TRBV5-4
CDR3: CASSLGGRNTEAFF
DNA: TGTGCCAGCAGCTTAGGCGGGCGGAACACTGAAGCTTTCTTT

D: TRBD2
J: TRBJ2-7
size: many
V: TRBV5-6
CDR3: CASSPGLARAEQYF
DNA: TGTGCCAGCAGCCCAGGACTAGCTCGGGCCGAGCAGTACTTC

D: TRBD2
J: TRBJ2-1
size: NA
V: TRBV19
CDR3: CASSNVAGAFSYNEQFF
DNA: TGTGCCAGTAGTAATGTAGCGGGGGCCTTTTCCTACAATGAGCAGTTCTTC

D: NA
J: TRBJ1-2
size: few
V: TRBV12-3/TRBV12-4
CDR3: CASSQGQNYGYTF
DNA: TGTGCCAGCAGTCAAGGACAGAACTATGGCTACACCTTC

D: NA
J: TRBJ1-1
size: once
V: TRBV28
CDR3: CASSSSAQGKGKAFF
DNA: TGTGCCAGCAGTTCGTCTGCGCAGGGAAAGGGGAAAGCTTTCTTT

D: NA
J: TRBJ2-1
size: NA
V: TRBV4-3
CDR3: CASSHQPGSGNEQFF
DNA: TGCGCCAGCAGCCACCAGCCGGGATCAGGTAATGAGCAGTTCTTC

D: TRBD1
J: TRBJ1-1
size: NA
V: TRBV6-5
CDR3: CASSYRGGSAFF
DNA: TGTGCCAGCAGTTACCGAGGGGGCTCAGCTTTCTTT

D: NA
J: TRBJ1-2
size: NA
V: TRBV6-6
CDR3: CASSYPPGPEGYTF
DNA: TGTGCCAGCAGTTACCCCCCAGGGCCTGAAGGCTACACCTTC

D: NA
J: TRBJ1-3
size: NA
V: TRBV7-2
CDR3: CASSLAPGSSGNTIYF
DNA: TGTGCCAGCAGCTTAGCGCCTGGGAGCTCTGGAAACACCATATATTTT

D: TRBD1
J: TRBJ1-2
size: NA
V: TRBV29-1
CDR3: CSVEKGAGYTF
DNA: TGCAGCGTTGAAAAGGGGGCTGGCTACACCTTC

D: NA
J: TRBJ1-5
size: NA
V: TRBV10-3
CDR3: CAISTGKSNQPQHF
DNA: TGTGCCATCAGTACAGGGAAGAGCAATCAGCCCCAGCATTTT

D: NA
J: TRBJ2-1
size: NA
V: TRBV7-2
CDR3: CASSTRGAGSYNEQFF
DNA: TGTGCCAGCAGCACCAGGGGCGCGGGCTCCTACAATGAGCAGTTCTTC

D: TRBD2
J: TRBJ2-7
size: NA
V: TRBV6-5
CDR3: CASRQLAGGFEQYF
DNA: TGTGCCAGCAGACAACTAGCGGGAGGTTTCGAGCAGTACTTC

D: TRBD2
J: TRBJ2-5
size: NA
V: TRBV9
CDR3: CASSRGGGFQETQYF
DNA: TGTGCCAGCAGCCGCGGGGGGGGTTTCCAAGAGACCCAGTACTTC

D: TRBD1
J: TRBJ1-6
size: NA
V: TRBV23-1
CDR3: CASSQDRGNSPLHF
DNA: TGCGCCAGCAGTCAGGACAGGGGTAATTCACCCCTCCACTTT

D: NA
J: TRBJ1-1
size: NA
V: TRBV3-1/TRBV3-2
CDR3: CASSQGGVAYTEAFF
DNA: TGTGCCAGCAGCCAAGGGGGGGTGGCCTACACTGAAGCTTTCTTT

D: NA
J: TRBJ1-6
size: NA
V: TRBV7-9
CDR3: CASSLADNSPLHF
DNA: TGTGCCAGCAGCTTAGCCGATAATTCACCCCTCCACTTT

D: NA
J: TRBJ1-4
size: NA
V: TRBV18
CDR3: CASSPLRGANEKLFF
DNA: TGTGCCAGCTCACCGCTGCGGGGAGCTAATGAAAAACTGTTTTTT

D: TRBD2
J: TRBJ2-3
size: NA
V: TRBV5-4
CDR3: CASSLSGGSTDTQYF
DNA: TGTGCCAGCAGCTTGAGCGGGGGAAGCACAGATACGCAGTATTTT